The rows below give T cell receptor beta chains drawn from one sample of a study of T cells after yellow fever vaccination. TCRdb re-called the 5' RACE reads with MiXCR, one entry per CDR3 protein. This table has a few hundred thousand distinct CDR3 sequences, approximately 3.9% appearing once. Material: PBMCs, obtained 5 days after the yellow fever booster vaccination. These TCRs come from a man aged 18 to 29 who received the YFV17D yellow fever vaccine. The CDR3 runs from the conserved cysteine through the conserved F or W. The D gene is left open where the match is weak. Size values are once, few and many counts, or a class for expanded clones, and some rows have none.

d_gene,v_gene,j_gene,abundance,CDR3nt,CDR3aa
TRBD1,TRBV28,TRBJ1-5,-,TGTGCCAGCAACCTGGGGGGACAGGGGACGCCCCAGCATTTT,CASNLGGQGTPQHF
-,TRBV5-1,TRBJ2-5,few,TGCGCCAGCAGCTTGGTACGGGGCCCAGGGACCCAGTACTTC,CASSLVRGPGTQYF
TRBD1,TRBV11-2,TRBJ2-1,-,TGTGCCAGCAGCCCCCCCTTGACAGGGGTAGGGAATGAGCAGTTCTTC,CASSPPLTGVGNEQFF
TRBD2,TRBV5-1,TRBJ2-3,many,TGCGCCAGCAGTCAAGGACTAGCGGGGGGAAGCACAGATACGCAGTATTTT,CASSQGLAGGSTDTQYF
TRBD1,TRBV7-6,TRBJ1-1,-,TGTGCCAGCAGCAGCGGGACAGGTTCTGCTGAAGCTTTCTTT,CASSSGTGSAEAFF
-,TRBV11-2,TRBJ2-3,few,TGTGCCAGCAGCTCCGTTTTTAGCACAGATACGCAGTATTTT,CASSSVFSTDTQYF
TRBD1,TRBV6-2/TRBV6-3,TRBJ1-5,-,TGTGCCAGCAGTCTCGGACAGGCAAGTCAGCCCCAGCATTTT,CASSLGQASQPQHF
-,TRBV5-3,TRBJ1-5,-,TGTGCCAGAAGCCTTACAGGGCTACTCGTTGACAATCAGCCCCAGCATTTT,CARSLTGLLVDNQPQHF
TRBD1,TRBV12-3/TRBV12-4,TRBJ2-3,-,TGTGCCAGCAGACGACAGGGGATGGGATTCTTCACAGATACGCAGTATTTT,CASRRQGMGFFTDTQYF
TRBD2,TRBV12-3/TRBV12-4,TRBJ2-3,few,TGTGCCAGCAGTTTTAAAACTAGCGGGGACAGCACAGATACGCAGTATTTT,CASSFKTSGDSTDTQYF
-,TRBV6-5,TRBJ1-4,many,TGTGCCAGCAGTTCCGGGGGGACTAATGAAAAACTGTTTTTT,CASSSGGTNEKLFF
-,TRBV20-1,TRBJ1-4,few,TGCAGTGCTAGTTCGGGGCCGGGTAAACTGTTTTTT,CSASSGPGKLFF
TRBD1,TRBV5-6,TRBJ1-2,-,TGTGCCAGCAGCGTGGACAGGTTCTATGGCTACACCTTC,CASSVDRFYGYTF
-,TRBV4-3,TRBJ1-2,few,TGCGCCAGCAGCAGGGGGGTTGACGGAGGTAACTATGGCTACACCTTC,CASSRGVDGGNYGYTF
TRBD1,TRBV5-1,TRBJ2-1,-,TGCGCCAGCAGCTTGGCGACAGGGGGGGATGAGCAGTTCTTC,CASSLATGGDEQFF
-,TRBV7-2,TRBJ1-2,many,TGTGCCAGCAGCTTCGCTGACGGATCTAACTATGGCTACACCTTC,CASSFADGSNYGYTF
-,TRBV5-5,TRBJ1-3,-,TGTGCCAGCAGCCAGGACGTATTCTCTGGAAACACCATATATTTT,CASSQDVFSGNTIYF
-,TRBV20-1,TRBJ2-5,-,TGCAGTGCTAGGCAAATGGGGTTGGAGACCCAGTACTTC,CSARQMGLETQYF
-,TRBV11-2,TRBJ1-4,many,TGTGCCAGCAGCTTAGTAACAGGCTCCTGGGAAAAACTGTTTTTT,CASSLVTGSWEKLFF
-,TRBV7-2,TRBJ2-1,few,TGTGCCAGCCGAGGGGGGCCTACCTACAATGAGCAGTTCTTC,CASRGGPTYNEQFF
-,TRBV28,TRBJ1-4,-,TGTGCCAGTCACGTACAGGGTCGAGAAAAACTGTTTTTT,CASHVQGREKLFF
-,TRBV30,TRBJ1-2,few,TGTGCCTGGGGTGATGTAAACTATGGCTACACCTTC,CAWGDVNYGYTF
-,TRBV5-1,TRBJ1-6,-,TGCGCCAGCAGCTTGTGGGGACAAAATAATTCACCCCTCCACTTT,CASSLWGQNNSPLHF
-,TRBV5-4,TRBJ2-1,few,TGTGCCAGCAGCCTGGCAAATCTCTACAATGAGCAGTTCTTC,CASSLANLYNEQFF
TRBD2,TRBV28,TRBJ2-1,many,TGTGCCAGCCGGGGACTAGCGGGGAACAATGAGCAGTTCTTC,CASRGLAGNNEQFF
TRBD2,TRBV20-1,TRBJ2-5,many,TGCAGTGCTACCCGACTAGCGCTTCAAGAGACCCAGTACTTC,CSATRLALQETQYF
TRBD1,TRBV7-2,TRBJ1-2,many,TGTGCCAGCAGCGTGCACAGGGGAGACGGAGGCTACACCTTC,CASSVHRGDGGYTF
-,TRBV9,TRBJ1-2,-,TGTGCCAGCAGCGTAGACAGCTCCTATGGCTACACCTTC,CASSVDSSYGYTF
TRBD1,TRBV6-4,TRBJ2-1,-,TGTGCCAGCAGTAAACAGGGGGCCTTCTCCTACAATGAGCAGTTCTTC,CASSKQGAFSYNEQFF
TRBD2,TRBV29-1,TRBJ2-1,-,TGCAGCGTTGACGGGACTATCAATCTCAATGAGCAGTTCTTC,CSVDGTINLNEQFF
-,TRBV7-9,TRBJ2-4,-,TGTGCCAGCAGCCCCAATCCGACAGCTCTAGCCAAAAACATTCAGTACTTC,CASSPNPTALAKNIQYF
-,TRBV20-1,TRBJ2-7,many,TGCAGTGCTAGCGGAGGGACCTACGAGCAGTACTTC,CSASGGTYEQYF
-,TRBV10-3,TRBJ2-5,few,TGTGCCATCAGTGAGTCAGGCAGCCCAGCACTCCAAGAGACCCAGTACTTC,CAISESGSPALQETQYF
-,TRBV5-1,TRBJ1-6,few,TGCGCCAGCAGCGGCGGGGGGGCCTATAATTCACCCCTCCACTTT,CASSGGGAYNSPLHF
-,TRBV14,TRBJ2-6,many,TGTGCCAGCAGCCAATTCTTGGGCAGGAGAAGCTCTGGGGCCAACGTCCTGACTTTC,CASSQFLGRRSSGANVLTF
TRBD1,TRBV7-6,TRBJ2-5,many,TGTGCCAGCAGCGCCGGGACAGCACAAGAGACCCAGTACTTC,CASSAGTAQETQYF
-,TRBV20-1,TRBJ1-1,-,TGCAGTGCGCGGGCGTCCGCTGAAGCTTTCTTT,CSARASAEAFF
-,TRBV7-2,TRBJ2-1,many,TGTGCCAGCAGCTTAGACAGGGCGGACAATGAGCAGTTCTTC,CASSLDRADNEQFF
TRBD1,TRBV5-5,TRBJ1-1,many,TGTGCCAGCAGCTCCTCCGGGACAGGGTGGACTGAAGCTTTCTTT,CASSSSGTGWTEAFF
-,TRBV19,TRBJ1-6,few,TGTGCCACACAACAGGGTATGCCATCCGTGCTCCACTTT,CATQQGMPSVLHF
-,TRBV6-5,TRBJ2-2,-,TGTGCCAGCAGTTACTCGAGGTTGGCGAACACCGGGGAGCTGTTTTTT,CASSYSRLANTGELFF
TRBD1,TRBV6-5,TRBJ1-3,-,TGTGCCAGCAGTTCTATGGGACAGGGCTCTGGAAACACCATATATTTT,CASSSMGQGSGNTIYF
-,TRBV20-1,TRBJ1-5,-,TGCAGTGCCAATGGACAACTCAATCAGCCCCAGCATTTT,CSANGQLNQPQHF